This TCR beta chain was recorded in a study of T cells in Graves' hyperthyroidism and ophthalmopathy. Every diagnosis used clinical symptoms, serum thyroxine and TRAb, thyroid ultrasound and orbital computed tomography. RNA transcripts yielded amplified TCR beta CDR3 regions. Initially, a first-round RT-PCR of the TCR CDR3 employed the HTBI primer set. Each CDR3 protein is one row after TCRdb ran MiXCR on the multiplex PCR reads. The table lists under 350,000 distinct CDR3 sequences, approximately 15% of them singletons. This clonotype was counted many times. The germline CDR1 and CDR2 sequences are LGHDT and YNNKEL (reference sequence). The V gene lost 5 bases and the J gene lost 4 bases, with 20 bases spanning the gap. The CDR3 has 16 residues.

This receptor was obtained from a woman aged 55-69 years with Graves' ophthalmopathy. This chain links TRBV3-1 with TRBJ1-2; a weak D match, TRBD1 (5 bases). Sequenced material: blood. CDR3 in DNA: TGTGCCAGCAGCGACACTATTCGACAGACTCCCTATGGCTACACCTTC. Protein sequence: CASSDTIRQTPYGYTF.